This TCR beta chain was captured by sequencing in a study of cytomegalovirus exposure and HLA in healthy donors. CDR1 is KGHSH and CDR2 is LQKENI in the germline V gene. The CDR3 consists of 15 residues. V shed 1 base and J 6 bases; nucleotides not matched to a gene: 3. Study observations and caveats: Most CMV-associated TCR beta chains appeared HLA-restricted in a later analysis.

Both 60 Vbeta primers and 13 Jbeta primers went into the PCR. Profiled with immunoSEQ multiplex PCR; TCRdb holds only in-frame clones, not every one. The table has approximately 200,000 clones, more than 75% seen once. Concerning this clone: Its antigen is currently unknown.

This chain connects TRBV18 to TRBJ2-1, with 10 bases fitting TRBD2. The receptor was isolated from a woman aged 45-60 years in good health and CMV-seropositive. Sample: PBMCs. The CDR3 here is CASSPLLAGVNEQFF. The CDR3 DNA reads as TGTGCCAGCTCACCACTCCTAGCGGGAGTCAATGAGCAGTTCTTC.